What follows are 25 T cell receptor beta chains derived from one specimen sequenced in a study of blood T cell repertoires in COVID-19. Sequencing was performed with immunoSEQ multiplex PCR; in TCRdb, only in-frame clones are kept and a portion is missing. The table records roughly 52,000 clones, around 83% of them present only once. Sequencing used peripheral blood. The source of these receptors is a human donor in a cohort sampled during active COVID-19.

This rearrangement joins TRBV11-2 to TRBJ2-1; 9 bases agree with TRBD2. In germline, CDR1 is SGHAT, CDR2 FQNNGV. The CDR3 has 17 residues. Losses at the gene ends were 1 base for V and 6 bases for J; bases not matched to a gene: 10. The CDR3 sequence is CASSLVGTGLASNEQFF. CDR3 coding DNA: TGTGCCAGCAGCTTAGTGGGAACGGGACTAGCATCCAATGAGCAGTTCTTC. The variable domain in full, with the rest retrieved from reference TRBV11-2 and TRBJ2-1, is EAGVAQSPRYKIIEKRQSVAFWCNPISGHATLYWYQQILGQGPKLLIQFQNNGVVDDSQLPKDRFSAERLKGVDSTLKIQPAKLEDSAVYLCASSLVGTGLASNEQFFGPGTRLTVL.

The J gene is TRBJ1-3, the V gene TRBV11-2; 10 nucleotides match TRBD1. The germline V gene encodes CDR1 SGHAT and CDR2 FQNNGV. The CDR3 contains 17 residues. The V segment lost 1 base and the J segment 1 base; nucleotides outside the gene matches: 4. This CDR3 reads CASSLVGQGPSGNTIYF. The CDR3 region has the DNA TGTGCCAGCAGCTTAGTGGGACAGGGGCCGTCTGGAAACACCATATATTTT.

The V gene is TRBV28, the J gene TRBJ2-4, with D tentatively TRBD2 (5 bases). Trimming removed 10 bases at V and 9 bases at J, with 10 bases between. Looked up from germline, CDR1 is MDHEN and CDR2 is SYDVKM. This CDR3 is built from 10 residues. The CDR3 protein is CATNRGIQYF. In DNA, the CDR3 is TGTGCCACCAACCGGGGCATTCAGTACTTC.

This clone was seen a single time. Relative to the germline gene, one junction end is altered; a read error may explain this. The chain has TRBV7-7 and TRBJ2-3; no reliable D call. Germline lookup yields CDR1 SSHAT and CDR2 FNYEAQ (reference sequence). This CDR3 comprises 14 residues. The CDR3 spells CASSSAGRLDTQYF. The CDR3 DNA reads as TGTGCTAGCAGCTCCGCTGGCAGGCTAGATACGCAGTATTTT.

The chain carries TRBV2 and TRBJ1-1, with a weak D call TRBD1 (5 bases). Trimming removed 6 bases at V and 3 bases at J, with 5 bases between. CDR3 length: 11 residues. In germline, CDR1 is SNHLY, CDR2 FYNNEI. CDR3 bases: TGTGCCAGCAGGGGGCACACTGAAGCTTTCTTT. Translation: CASRGHTEAFF.

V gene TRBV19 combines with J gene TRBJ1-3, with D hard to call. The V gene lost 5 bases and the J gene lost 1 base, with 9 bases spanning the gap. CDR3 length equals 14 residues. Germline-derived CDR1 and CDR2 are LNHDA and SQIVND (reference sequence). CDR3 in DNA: TGTGCCAGTAGTGTCCAAATTTCTGGAAACACCATATATTTT. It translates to CASSVQISGNTIYF.

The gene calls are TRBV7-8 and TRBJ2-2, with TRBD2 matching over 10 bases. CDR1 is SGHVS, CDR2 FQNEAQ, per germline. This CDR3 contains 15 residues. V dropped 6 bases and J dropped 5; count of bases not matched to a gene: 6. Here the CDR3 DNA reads TGTGCCAGCAGTCCTAGCGGGGGTCTTACCGGGGAGCTGTTTTTT. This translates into CASSPSGGLTGELFF. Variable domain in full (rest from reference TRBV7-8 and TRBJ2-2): GAGVSQSPRYKVAKRGQDVALRCDPISGHVSLFWYQQALGQGPEFLTYFQNEAQLDKSGLPSDRFFAERPEGSVSTLKIQRTQQEDSAVYLCASSPSGGLTGELFFGEGSRLTVL.

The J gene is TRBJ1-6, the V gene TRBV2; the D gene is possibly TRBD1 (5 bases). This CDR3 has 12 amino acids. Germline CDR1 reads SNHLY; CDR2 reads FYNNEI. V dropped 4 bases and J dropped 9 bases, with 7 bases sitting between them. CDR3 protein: CASSGTTSPLHF. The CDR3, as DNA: TGTGCCAGCAGTGGGACAACTTCACCCCTCCACTTT.

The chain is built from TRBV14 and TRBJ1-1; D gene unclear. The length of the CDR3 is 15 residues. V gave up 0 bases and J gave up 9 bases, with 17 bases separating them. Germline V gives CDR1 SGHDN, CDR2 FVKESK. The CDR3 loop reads CASSQDLGGGSKAFF. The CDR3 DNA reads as TGTGCCAGCAGCCAAGATCTCGGCGGTGGCAGTAAAGCTTTCTTT.

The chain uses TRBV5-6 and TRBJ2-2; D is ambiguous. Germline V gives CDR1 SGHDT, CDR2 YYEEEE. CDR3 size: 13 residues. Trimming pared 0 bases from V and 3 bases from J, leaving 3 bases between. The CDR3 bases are TGTGCCAGCAGCTTGGCTCACACCGGGGAGCTGTTTTTT. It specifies CASSLAHTGELFF.

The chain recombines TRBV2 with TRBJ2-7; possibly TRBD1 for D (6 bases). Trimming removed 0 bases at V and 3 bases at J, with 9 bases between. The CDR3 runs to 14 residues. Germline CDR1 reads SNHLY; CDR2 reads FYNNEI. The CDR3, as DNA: TGTGCCAGCAGTGAAGCCTCGGACAGCTACGAGCAGTACTTC. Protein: CASSEASDSYEQYF. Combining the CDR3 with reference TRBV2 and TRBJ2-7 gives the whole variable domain EPEVTQTPSHQVTQMGQEVILRCVPISNHLYFYWYRQILGQKVEFLVSFYNNEISEKSEIFDDQFSVERPDGSNFTLKIRSTKLEDSAMYFCASSEASDSYEQYFGPGTRLTVT.

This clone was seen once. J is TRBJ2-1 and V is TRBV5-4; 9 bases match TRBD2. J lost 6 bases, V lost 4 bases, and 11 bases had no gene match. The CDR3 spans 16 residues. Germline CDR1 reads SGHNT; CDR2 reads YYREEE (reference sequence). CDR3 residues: CASSPEGGGGRNEQFF. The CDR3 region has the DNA TGTGCCAGCAGCCCCGAAGGCGGGGGGGGACGCAATGAGCAGTTCTTC.

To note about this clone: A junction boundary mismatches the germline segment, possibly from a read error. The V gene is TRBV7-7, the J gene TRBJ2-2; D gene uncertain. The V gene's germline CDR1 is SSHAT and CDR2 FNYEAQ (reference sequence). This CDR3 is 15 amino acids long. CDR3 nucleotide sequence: TGTGCTAGCAGCCCCAGCTCCACAGTAGTGGGGGAGCTGTTTTTT. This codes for CASSPSSTVVGELFF. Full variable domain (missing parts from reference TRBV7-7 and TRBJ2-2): GAGVSQSPRYKVTKRGQDVTLRCDPISSHATLYWYQQALGQGPEFLTYFNYEAQPDKSGLPSDRFSAERPEGSISTLTIQRTEQRDSAMYRCASSPSSTVVGELFFGEGSRLTVL.

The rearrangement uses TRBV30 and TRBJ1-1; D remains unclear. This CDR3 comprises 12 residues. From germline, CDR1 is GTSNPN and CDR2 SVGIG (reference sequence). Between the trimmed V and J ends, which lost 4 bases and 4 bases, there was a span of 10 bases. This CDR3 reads CAWKGRSTEAFF. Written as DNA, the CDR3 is TGTGCCTGGAAAGGTCGGAGCACTGAAGCTTTCTTT.

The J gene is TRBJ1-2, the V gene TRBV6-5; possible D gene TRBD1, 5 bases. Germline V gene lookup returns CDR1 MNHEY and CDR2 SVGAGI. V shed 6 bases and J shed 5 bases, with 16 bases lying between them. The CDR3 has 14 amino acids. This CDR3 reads CASSPTASTYGYTF. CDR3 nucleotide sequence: TGTGCCAGCAGCCCGACAGCCAGCACGTATGGCTACACCTTC.

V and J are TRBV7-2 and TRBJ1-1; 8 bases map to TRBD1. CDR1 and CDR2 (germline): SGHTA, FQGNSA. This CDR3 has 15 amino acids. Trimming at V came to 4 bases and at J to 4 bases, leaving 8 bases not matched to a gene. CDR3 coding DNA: TGTGCCAGCAGCTCGACCCTCGGACAGGGCACTGAAGCTTTCTTT. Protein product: CASSSTLGQGTEAFF.

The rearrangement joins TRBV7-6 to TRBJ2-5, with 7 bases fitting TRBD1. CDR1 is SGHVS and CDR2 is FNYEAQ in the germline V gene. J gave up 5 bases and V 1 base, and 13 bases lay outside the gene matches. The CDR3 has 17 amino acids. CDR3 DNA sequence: TGTGCCAGCAGCTTAGGGGGAAACAGGGGCCTGGGGGAGACCCAGTACTTC. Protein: CASSLGGNRGLGETQYF.

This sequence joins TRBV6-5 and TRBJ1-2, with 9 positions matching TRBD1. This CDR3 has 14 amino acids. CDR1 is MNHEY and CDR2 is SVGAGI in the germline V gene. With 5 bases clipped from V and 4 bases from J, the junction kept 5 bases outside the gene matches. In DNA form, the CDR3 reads TGTGCCAGCAGTAACAGGGGGCTCGGCTATGGCTACACCTTC. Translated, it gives CASSNRGLGYGYTF.

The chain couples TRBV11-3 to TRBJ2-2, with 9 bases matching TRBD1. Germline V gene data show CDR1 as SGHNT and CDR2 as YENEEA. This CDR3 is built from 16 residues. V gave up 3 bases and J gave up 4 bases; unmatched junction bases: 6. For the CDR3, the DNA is TGTGCCAGCAGCTTTCAACAGGGGGCGGGCACCGGGGAGCTGTTTTTT. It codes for CASSFQQGAGTGELFF.

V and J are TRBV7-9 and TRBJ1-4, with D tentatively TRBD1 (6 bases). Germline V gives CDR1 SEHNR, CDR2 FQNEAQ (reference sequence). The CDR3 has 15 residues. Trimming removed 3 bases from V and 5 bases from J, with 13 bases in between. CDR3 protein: CASSLMTGINEKLFF. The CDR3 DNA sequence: TGTGCCAGCAGCTTGATGACAGGAATCAATGAAAAACTGTTTTTT.

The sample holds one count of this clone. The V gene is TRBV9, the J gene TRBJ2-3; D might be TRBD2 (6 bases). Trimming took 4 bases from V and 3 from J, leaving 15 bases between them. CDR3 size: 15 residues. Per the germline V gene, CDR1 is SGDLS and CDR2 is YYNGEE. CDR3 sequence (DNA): TGTGCCAGCAGCCCGATGGGAGGACCAACAGATACGCAGTATTTT. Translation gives CASSPMGGPTDTQYF. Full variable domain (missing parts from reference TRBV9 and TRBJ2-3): DSGVTQTPKHLITATGQRVTLRCSPRSGDLSVYWYQQSLDQGLQFLIQYYNGEERAKGNILERFSAQQFPDLHSELNLSSLELGDSALYFCASSPMGGPTDTQYFGPGTRLTVL.

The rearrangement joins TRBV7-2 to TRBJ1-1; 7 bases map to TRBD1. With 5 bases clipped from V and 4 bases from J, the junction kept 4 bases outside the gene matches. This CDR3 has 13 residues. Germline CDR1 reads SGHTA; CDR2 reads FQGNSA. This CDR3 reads CASSPGQFTEAFF. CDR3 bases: TGTGCCAGCAGCCCGGGACAGTTCACTGAAGCTTTCTTT.

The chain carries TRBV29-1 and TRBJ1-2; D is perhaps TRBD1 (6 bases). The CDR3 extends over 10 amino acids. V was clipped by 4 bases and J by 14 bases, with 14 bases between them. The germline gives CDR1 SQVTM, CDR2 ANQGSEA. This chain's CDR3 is CSVAGGLNTF. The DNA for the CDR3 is TGCAGCGTTGCCGGGGGGCTGAATACCTTC.

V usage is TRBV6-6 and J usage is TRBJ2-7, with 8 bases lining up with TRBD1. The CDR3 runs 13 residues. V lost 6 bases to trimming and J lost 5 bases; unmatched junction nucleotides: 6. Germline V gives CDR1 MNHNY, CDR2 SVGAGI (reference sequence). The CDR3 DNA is TGTGCCAGCAGCCAGACAGGGGACGACGAGCAGTACTTC. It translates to CASSQTGDDEQYF.

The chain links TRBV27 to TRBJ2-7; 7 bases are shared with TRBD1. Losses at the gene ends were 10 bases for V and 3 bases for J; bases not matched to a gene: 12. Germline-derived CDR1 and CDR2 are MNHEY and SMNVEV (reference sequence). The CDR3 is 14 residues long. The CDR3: CAKKIGQVGYEQYF. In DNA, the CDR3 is TGTGCCAAGAAAATCGGACAGGTGGGCTACGAGCAGTACTTC.